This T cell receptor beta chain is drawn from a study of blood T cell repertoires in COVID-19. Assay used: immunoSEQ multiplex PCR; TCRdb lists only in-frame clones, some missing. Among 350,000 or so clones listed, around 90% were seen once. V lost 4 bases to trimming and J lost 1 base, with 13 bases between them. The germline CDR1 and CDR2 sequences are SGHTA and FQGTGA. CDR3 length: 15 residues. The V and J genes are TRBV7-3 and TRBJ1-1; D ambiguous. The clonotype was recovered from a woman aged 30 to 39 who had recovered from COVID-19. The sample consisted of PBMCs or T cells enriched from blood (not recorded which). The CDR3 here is CASSSGQVPNTEAFF. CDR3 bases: TGTGCCAGCAGCTCCGGTCAGGTACCGAACACTGAAGCTTTCTTT. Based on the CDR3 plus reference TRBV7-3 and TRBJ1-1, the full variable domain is GAGVSQTPSNKVTEKGKYVELRCDPISGHTALYWYRQSLGQGPEFLIYFQGTGAADDSGLPNDRFFAVRPEGSVSTLKIQRTERGDSAVYLCASSSGQVPNTEAFFGQGTRLTVV.